Below are 32 T cell receptor beta chains sequenced from a single sample in a study of blood T cell repertoires in COVID-19. Measured with immunoSEQ multiplex PCR; TCRdb has only the in-frame clones, and not every one. The sample contains about 250,000 clones, less than 90% of which appear only once. Specimen: peripheral blood. Receptors were obtained from a woman between 35 and 50 years old who had recovered from COVID-19.

This chain uses TRBV28 with TRBJ1-6; D ambiguous. V was trimmed by 8 bases and J by 5 bases, leaving 16 bases between them. Germline CDR1 MDHEN, CDR2 SYDVKM. The CDR3 is 15 amino acids. DNA of the CDR3: TGTGCCAGCGAAACCGGGGTCAACAATAATTCACCCCTCCACTTT. This sequence encodes CASETGVNNNSPLHF.

The rearrangement links TRBV28 to TRBJ2-1; D possibly corresponds to TRBD2 (6 bases). This CDR3 is 13 amino acids long. V lost 11 bases, J lost 7 bases, and 18 bases lay in between. In germline, CDR1 is MDHEN, CDR2 SYDVKM. The CDR3 region is CAHGVSSGNEQFF. In DNA, the CDR3 is TGTGCCCATGGAGTCTCGAGCGGGAATGAGCAGTTCTTC.

The V and J genes are TRBV2 and TRBJ1-1; 9 bases fit TRBD1. Trimming took 6 bases from V and 12 from J; bases not matched to a gene: 11. Germline V gives CDR1 SNHLY, CDR2 FYNNEI. The CDR3 sequence is 13 residues long. The DNA of the CDR3 is TGTGCCAGCAGCAGGGACAGGGAGGAGATAACTTTCTTT. This codes for CASSRDREEITFF.

This clone occurred a few times. The CDR3 nucleotides read TGTGCCAGCAGCCAGGACCCCGGGACAGGGAGCCAGCCCCAGCATTTT. Encoded protein: CASSQDPGTGSQPQHF. The chain is built from TRBV3-1 (or the pseudogene TRBV3-2) and TRBJ1-5, with 9 bases identical to TRBD1. J was trimmed by 7 bases and V by 3 bases; bases with no gene match: 10. This CDR3 has 16 amino acids. CDR1 LGHDT and CDR2 YNNKEL come from the germline V gene (reference sequence).

This clone was seen a handful of times. This chain uses TRBV15 with TRBJ2-3; 11 nucleotides match TRBD2. The length of the CDR3 is 15 residues. Germline trimming cut 4 bases from V and 6 bases from J; bases unmatched to any gene: 6. CDR1 and CDR2 (germline): LNHNV, YYDKDF (reference sequence). The CDR3 DNA follows: TGTGCCACCAGCATTAGCGGGGGGGCAGTCGATACGCAGTATTTT. Protein product: CATSISGGAVDTQYF.

The V and J genes are TRBV30 and TRBJ1-4; no reliable D call. V shed 3 bases and J shed 15 bases, with 23 bases lying between them. This CDR3 contains 14 residues. The germline CDR1 and CDR2 sequences are GTSNPN and SVGIG (reference sequence). In DNA form, the CDR3 reads TGTGCCTGGAGCCCCACAACCAGTCGGGGAGGAATGTTTTTT. Amino acids: CAWSPTTSRGGMFF.

This chain links TRBV5-5 with TRBJ1-1; D not certain. This CDR3 has 14 amino acids. Trimming took off 4 bases at V and 1 base at J, with 11 bases between the two ends. Germline assignment: CDR1 SGHKS and CDR2 YYEKEE (reference sequence). As DNA, the CDR3 is TGTGCCAGCAGCCGGTCGCGTGAGAACACTGAAGCTTTCTTT. Encoded protein: CASSRSRENTEAFF. The full variable domain, with the rest looked up from reference TRBV5-5 and TRBJ1-1, is DAGVTQSPTHLIKTRGQQVTLRCSPISGHKSVSWYQQVLGQGPQFIFQYYEKEERGRGNFPDRFSARQFPNYSSELNVNALLLGDSALYLCASSRSRENTEAFFGQGTRLTVV.

In this sample, this clone turned up once. In the same sample, other DNA sequences code for this CDR3. The rearrangement links TRBV28 to TRBJ2-1, with D tentatively TRBD1 (6 bases). Per germline, CDR1 MDHEN and CDR2 SYDVKM. The V and J ends lost 8 bases and 5 bases respectively, with 10 bases between them. The CDR3 has 12 amino acids. CDR3 coding DNA: TGTGCCAGCCAGGGGACGGACAATGAGCAGTTCTTC. Translating it yields CASQGTDNEQFF.

This chain joins TRBV10-2 and TRBJ1-5; D possibly corresponds to TRBD1 (5 bases). V dropped 7 bases and J dropped 4 bases, with 11 bases sitting between them. Germline V gene lookup returns CDR1 WSHSY and CDR2 SAAADI. The length of the CDR3 is 13 residues. DNA for the CDR3: TGCGCCAGCAAGTTTGGGGGGAATCAGCCCCAGCATTTT. Its protein is CASKFGGNQPQHF.

The chain employs TRBV13 and TRBJ1-6; D is uncertain. The CDR3 runs to 15 residues. Germline values: CDR1 PRHDT, CDR2 FYEKMQ (reference sequence). Deletions cut 0 bases from V and 1 base from J, with 4 bases between. The DNA for the CDR3 is TGTGCCAGCAGCTTAGGTGTATCCTATAATTCACCCCTCCACTTT. Amino acids: CASSLGVSYNSPLHF. The whole variable domain, filled in from reference TRBV13 and TRBJ1-6, reads AAGVIQSPRHLIKEKRETATLKCYPIPRHDTVYWYQQGPGQDPQFLISFYEKMQSDKGSIPDRFSAQQFSDYHSELNMSSLELGDSALYFCASSLGVSYNSPLHFGNGTRLTVT.

CDR3 in DNA: TGTGCCAGCAGCTTAGCGACACGGCTTTACTATGGCTACACCTTC. It yields the protein CASSLATRLYYGYTF. This chain connects TRBV7-2 to TRBJ1-2; unclear D gene. This CDR3 is built from 15 residues. Germline assignment: CDR1 SGHTA and CDR2 FQGNSA. V lost 0 bases to trimming and J lost 3 bases, with 11 bases between them. Drawing the rest from reference TRBV7-2 and TRBJ1-2, the complete variable domain is GAGVSQSPSNKVTEKGKDVELRCDPISGHTALYWYRQSLGQGLEFLIYFQGNSAPDKSGLPSDRFSAERTGGSVSTLTIQRTQQEDSAVYLCASSLATRLYYGYTFGSGTRLTVV.

CDR3 protein: CASSEVPDGEKLFF. CDR3 bases: TGTGCCAGCAGTGAGGTCCCAGATGGTGAAAAACTGTTTTTT. The J gene is TRBJ1-4, the V gene TRBV6-1; D unresolved. CDR3 length equals 14 residues. V lost 3 bases and J 7 bases, leaving 12 bases between the germline ends. CDR1 is MNHNS, CDR2 SASEGT, per germline.

The chain combines TRBV2 with TRBJ1-5; 11 bases agree with TRBD1. CDR3 size: 15 residues. V shed 6 bases and J 4 bases; nucleotides not matched to a gene: 5. Germline CDR1 SNHLY, CDR2 FYNNEI. The CDR3 DNA follows: TGTGCCAGCAGGGGAGGACAGGGGGCGAATCAGCCCCAGCATTTT. It translates to CASRGGQGANQPQHF.

The chain combines TRBV5-1 with TRBJ2-7, with D tentatively TRBD2 (5 bases). With 5 bases removed from V and 2 bases from J, the gap between germline ends came to 11 bases. The germline V gene encodes CDR1 SGHRS and CDR2 YFSETQ. CDR3 length equals 13 residues. The CDR3 spells CASRFEGTYEQYF. Here the CDR3 DNA reads TGCGCCAGCAGATTTGAGGGAACCTACGAGCAGTACTTC.

The count of this clone is one. The chain links TRBV18 to TRBJ1-5, with 10 nucleotides matching TRBD1. V lost 3 bases, J lost 7 bases, and 9 bases stayed unmatched. Germline V lookup: CDR1 KGHSH, CDR2 LQKENI. CDR3 length equals 16 residues. The CDR3 DNA reads as TGTGCCAGCTCACCCCCGGGGACAGGGGCCCGGCAGCCCCAGCATTTT. Protein: CASSPPGTGARQPQHF.

The J gene is TRBJ1-2, the V gene TRBV6-6, with unresolved D. The germline V and J ends were trimmed by 7 bases and 0 bases, with 12 bases remaining between them. Germline V lookup: CDR1 MNHNY, CDR2 SVGAGI (reference sequence). The CDR3 runs 14 residues. This CDR3 is CASIGATANYGYTF. The CDR3 DNA sequence: TGTGCCAGCATCGGAGCAACTGCTAACTATGGCTACACCTTC.

This chain links TRBV2 with TRBJ1-1; D ambiguous. The CDR3 sequence is 15 residues long. Germline V lookup: CDR1 SNHLY, CDR2 FYNNEI. Trimming removed 2 bases at V and 3 bases at J, with 13 bases between. CDR3 DNA sequence: TGTGCCAGCAGTGAACGTCCTCCGCCAGACACTGAAGCTTTCTTT. Translating it yields CASSERPPPDTEAFF.

This chain connects TRBV18 to TRBJ1-2; D gene unclear. Per germline, CDR1 KGHSH and CDR2 LQKENI. Trimming took off 3 bases at V and 2 bases at J, with 13 bases between the two ends. The CDR3 spans 15 residues. CDR3 in amino acids: CASSPLEGGNYGYTF. The CDR3 bases are TGTGCCAGCTCACCTCTAGAGGGAGGGAACTATGGCTACACCTTC.

V is TRBV3-1 (or the pseudogene TRBV3-2) and J is TRBJ2-2, with TRBD1 matching over 11 bases. V lost 6 bases, J lost 7 bases, and 4 bases stayed unmatched. In germline, CDR1 is LGHDT, CDR2 YNNKEL (reference sequence). The CDR3 spans 14 residues. CDR3 protein: CASRPGQGVGELFF. The CDR3 coding sequence is TGTGCCAGCAGACCGGGACAGGGGGTCGGGGAGCTGTTTTTT.

This chain uses TRBV7-6 with TRBJ2-7; 8 bases line up with TRBD2. Germline CDR1 SGHVS, CDR2 FNYEAQ. After removal of 3 bases from V and 1 base from J, the junction contained 5 bases not matched to a gene. The CDR3 is 15 amino acids. CDR3 DNA sequence: TGTGCCAGCAGCTTTTACGGGGGGGGTTCCTACGAGCAGTACTTC. Its protein is CASSFYGGGSYEQYF.

The chain joins TRBV5-3 to TRBJ1-1; 8 bases align to TRBD1. TRBV5-3 is an open reading frame whose function is uncertain. V lost 3 bases, J lost 8 bases, and 6 bases stayed unmatched. The CDR3 totals 13 residues. For the CDR3, the DNA is TGTGCCAGAAGCTCAGGGGGCACGTCGGAAGCTTTCTTT. This codes for CARSSGGTSEAFF.

V and J are TRBV5-1 and TRBJ1-2; TRBD1 agrees at 8 bases. The J segment lost 3 bases and the V segment lost 3 bases, leaving 4 bases of the junction unmatched. The germline CDR1 and CDR2 sequences are SGHRS and YFSETQ. CDR3 size: 14 residues. This CDR3 reads CASSSTGVDYGYTF. CDR3 nucleotide sequence: TGCGCCAGCAGCTCGACAGGGGTCGACTATGGCTACACCTTC.

The chain uses TRBV28 and TRBJ2-7, with 8 nucleotides matching TRBD1. Looked up from germline, CDR1 is MDHEN and CDR2 is SYDVKM. The CDR3 extends over 15 amino acids. V lost 9 bases to trimming and J lost 2 bases; unmatched junction nucleotides: 12. The CDR3 DNA reads TGTGCCAGTAGGACGCAGGGGGCCGGAACCTACGAGCAGTACTTC. This gives the protein CASRTQGAGTYEQYF.

The chain combines TRBV25-1 with TRBJ2-1; D is unclear. CDR3 size: 13 residues. CDR1 MGHDK and CDR2 SYGVNS come from the germline V gene. The V end lost 5 bases, the J end lost 4 bases, and 9 bases lay between the germline ends. Here the CDR3 DNA reads TGTGCCAGCAGTCCTACAGTATACAATGAGCAGTTCTTC. It translates to CASSPTVYNEQFF.

The chain carries TRBV3-1 (or the pseudogene TRBV3-2) and TRBJ1-2; D might be TRBD1 (5 bases). The CDR3 contains 13 residues. V was pared by 3 bases and J by 6 bases, with 11 bases between. Looked up from germline, CDR1 is LGHDT and CDR2 is YNNKEL (reference sequence). DNA for the CDR3: TGTGCCAGCAGCCAGGGGGGGGAACATGGCTACACCTTC. Amino acid sequence: CASSQGGEHGYTF.

V is TRBV19 and J is TRBJ1-5; 7 bases are shared with TRBD1. Per germline, CDR1 LNHDA and CDR2 SQIVND (reference sequence). CDR3 length: 14 residues. With V trimmed by 7 bases and J by 5 bases, 8 bases remained unmatched. The CDR3 is CASNLGQVDQPQHF. The CDR3 nucleotides read TGTGCCAGTAACCTCGGACAGGTGGATCAGCCCCAGCATTTT.

The chain's CDR3 is CASSLDMRRGAIYEQYF. In nucleotides, the CDR3 is TGTGCCAGCAGTTTAGATATGCGGCGGGGGGCCATTTACGAGCAGTACTTC. The chain recombines TRBV28 with TRBJ2-7, with TRBD2 identical over 8 bases. There are 17 residues in the CDR3. Per the germline V gene, CDR1 is MDHEN and CDR2 is SYDVKM. The V and J ends lost 2 bases and 4 bases, in that order; junction bases with no gene match: 13.

The chain has TRBV29-1 and TRBJ2-1, with 8 nucleotides matching TRBD1. This CDR3 is built from 13 residues. V was pared by 5 bases and J by 6 bases, with 6 bases of the junction left unmatched. Germline lookup yields CDR1 SQVTM and CDR2 ANQGSEA. The CDR3: CSVRTGLVNEQFF. The CDR3 bases are TGCAGCGTTAGGACAGGGCTGGTCAATGAGCAGTTCTTC.

The chain has TRBV11-3 and TRBJ2-5, with D tentatively TRBD1 (5 bases). The CDR3 contains 15 residues. V dropped 0 bases and J dropped 2 bases, with 10 bases sitting between them. Germline CDR1 SGHNT, CDR2 YENEEA. CDR3 DNA: TGTGCCAGCAGCTTAGATGGGGCAGCTCAAGAGACCCAGTACTTC. This translates into CASSLDGAAQETQYF.

The chain links TRBV28 to TRBJ2-7; the match to TRBD1 covers 10 bases. Germline assignment: CDR1 MDHEN and CDR2 SYDVKM. CDR3 length: 14 residues. V trimming: 6 bases; J trimming: 1 base; junction bases outside the gene matches: 3. This CDR3 is CASRGQGGSYEQYF. The CDR3 bases are TGTGCCAGCAGAGGACAGGGGGGGTCCTACGAGCAGTACTTC.

V and J are TRBV7-3 and TRBJ2-7; weak D call: TRBD1 (6 bases). The CDR3 contains 15 residues. Germline V CDR1 and CDR2: SGHTA, FQGTGA. V lost 1 base, J lost 5 bases, and 15 bases lay in between. CDR3 coding DNA: TGTGCCAGCAGCTTAAAGGGGACAACCGGGGACGAGCAGTACTTC. It encodes CASSLKGTTGDEQYF.

This clone was found a few times. The V and J genes are TRBV3-1 (or the pseudogene TRBV3-2) and TRBJ1-5, with 8 bases that match TRBD1. The V segment lost 3 bases and the J segment 5 bases; nucleotides outside the gene matches: 6. The germline V gene encodes CDR1 LGHDT and CDR2 YNNKEL (reference sequence). The CDR3 runs to 15 residues. As DNA, the CDR3 is TGTGCCAGCAGCCAGGCGACAGGGGAGGATCAGCCCCAGCATTTT. Protein product: CASSQATGEDQPQHF.